One and the same sample provided the 20 T cell receptor beta chains below, sequenced in a study of radiation and T cells in renal cell carcinoma. The time point: baseline pretreatment blood. Treatment reported: 15 Gy SBRT to primary tumor, nephrectomy 4 weeks later. The repertoire was sequenced with immunoSEQ multiplex PCR; TCRdb's copy has only in-frame clones and lacks some. The sample includes about 130,000 clones, more than 70% of them seen just once. The sequencing used blood, collected from a patient whose treatment included radiotherapy and nephrectomy. These receptors all come from a woman aged 50 to 65 with renal cell carcinoma.

The J gene is TRBJ2-3, the V gene TRBV6-4; 8 bases agree with TRBD2. Germline V gene sequence: CDR1 MRHNA, CDR2 SNTAGT. V trimming: 4 bases; J trimming: 1 base; junction bases outside the gene matches: 4. The CDR3 runs 15 residues. In nucleotides, the CDR3 is TGTGCCAGCAGTGCGCAAGCGGGGGGCACAGATACGCAGTATTTT. Translating it yields CASSAQAGGTDTQYF.

The V and J genes are TRBV25-1 and TRBJ2-2; unclear D gene. Germline-derived CDR1 and CDR2 are MGHDK and SYGVNS. Trimming stripped 8 bases from V and 6 bases from J, with 10 bases between. CDR3 size: 12 residues. CDR3 nucleotides: TGTGCCAGCGAAAGCGACGCCGGGGAGCTGTTTTTT. Translation gives CASESDAGELFF. Variable domain in full (rest from reference TRBV25-1 and TRBJ2-2): EADIYQTPRYLVIGTGKKITLECSQTMGHDKMYWYQQDPGMELHLIHYSYGVNSTEKGDLSSESTVSRIRTEHFPLTLESARPSHTSQYLCASESDAGELFFGEGSRLTVL.

The genes are TRBV30 and TRBJ1-6; perhaps TRBD1 as D (6 bases). The V gene lost 2 bases and the J gene lost 6 bases, with 14 bases spanning the gap. The CDR3 is 15 residues long. Germline CDR1 GTSNPN, CDR2 SVGIG (reference sequence). The CDR3 bases are TGTGCCTGGAGTCGGGGGGCAATGGGTAATTCACCCCTCCACTTT. It is translated as CAWSRGAMGNSPLHF.

This sequence joins TRBV29-1 and TRBJ1-4, with D possibly TRBD1 on 5 matching bases. The germline V gene encodes CDR1 SQVTM and CDR2 ANQGSEA. Trimming pared 2 bases from V and 10 bases from J, leaving 17 bases between. The CDR3 runs 14 residues. CDR3 DNA sequence: TGCAGCGTTGAACTTGACAATGACAGAGGAAAACTGTTTTTT. Encoded protein: CSVELDNDRGKLFF. Based on the CDR3 plus reference TRBV29-1 and TRBJ1-4, the full variable domain is SAVISQKPSRDICQRGTSLTIQCQVDSQVTMMFWYRQQPGQSLTLIATANQGSEATYESGFVIDKFPISRPNLTFSTLTVSNMSPEDSSIYLCSVELDNDRGKLFFGSGTQLSVL.

The rearrangement links TRBV6-5 to TRBJ1-1; D perhaps matches TRBD1 (5 bases). CDR3 size: 12 residues. Trimming removed 1 base from V and 8 bases from J, with 8 bases in between. Germline V CDR1 and CDR2: MNHEY, SVGAGI. CDR3 sequence: CASSYWKGEAFF. CDR3 sequence (DNA): TGTGCCAGCAGTTACTGGAAGGGGGAAGCTTTCTTT.

V is TRBV19 and J is TRBJ1-1; TRBD1 agrees at 10 bases. CDR3 length: 15 amino acids. Germline CDR1 LNHDA, CDR2 SQIVND (reference sequence). The ends lost 3 bases at V and 11 bases at J; junction bases unmatched: 12. The chain's CDR3 is CASSITGTGASGAFF. DNA for the CDR3: TGTGCCAGTAGTATCACGGGGACAGGGGCCTCCGGGGCTTTCTTT.

The J gene is TRBJ1-6, the V gene TRBV5-1, with a possible D match to TRBD1 (5 bases). CDR3 length: 15 amino acids. The germline CDR1 and CDR2 sequences are SGHRS and YFSETQ. V gave up 0 bases and J gave up 8 bases, with 12 bases separating them. CDR3 in amino acids: CASSLAGGIDSPLHF. The DNA for the CDR3 is TGCGCCAGCAGCTTGGCTGGGGGAATTGATTCACCCCTCCACTTT. Drawing the rest from reference TRBV5-1 and TRBJ1-6, the complete variable domain is KAGVTQTPRYLIKTRGQQVTLSCSPISGHRSVSWYQQTPGQGLQFLFEYFSETQRNKGNFPGRFSGRQFSNSRSEMNVSTLELGDSALYLCASSLAGGIDSPLHFGNGTRLTVT.

This chain joins TRBV6-1 and TRBJ2-7; no definite D call. The CDR3 consists of 14 residues. V dropped 2 bases and J dropped 6 bases, with 14 bases sitting between them. Germline V lookup: CDR1 MNHNS, CDR2 SASEGT. The CDR3 bases are TGTGCCAGCAGTGAACTGACGAACTCCCGCGAGCAGTACTTC. Residues: CASSELTNSREQYF.

The rearrangement joins TRBV5-6 to TRBJ2-5; no reliable D call. Trimming shortened V by 0 bases and J by 1 base, and 10 bases separated the two germline ends. The germline gives CDR1 SGHDT, CDR2 YYEEEE. The CDR3 runs 15 residues. CDR3 in DNA: TGTGCCAGCAGCTTGGTTTCTGGGCTCCAAGAGACCCAGTACTTC. Encoded protein: CASSLVSGLQETQYF.

The CDR3 DNA is TGTGCCAGCTCATTTTCAACTAATGAAAAACTGTTTTTT. Its translation: CASSFSTNEKLFF. The V call is TRBV18, the J call TRBJ1-4; D unresolved. This CDR3 is 13 amino acids long. V lost 5 bases and J lost 0, with 4 bases in between. Looked up from germline, CDR1 is KGHSH and CDR2 is LQKENI.

The chain recombines TRBV6-5 with TRBJ2-5; D unresolved. Per germline, CDR1 MNHEY and CDR2 SVGAGI. V was trimmed by 5 bases and J by 5 bases, leaving 9 bases between them. The CDR3 has 12 residues. CDR3 nucleotide sequence: TGTGCCAGCAGTCCCAGTTTTGAGACCCAGTACTTC. Its translation: CASSPSFETQYF.

The chain employs TRBV19 and TRBJ1-1; possibly TRBD1 for D (5 bases). This CDR3 is built from 13 residues. Trimming shortened V by 9 bases and J by 3 bases, and 14 bases separated the two germline ends. The V gene's germline CDR1 is LNHDA and CDR2 SQIVND (reference sequence). The CDR3 DNA is TGTGCCAGCAAATGGTTGGGGGACACTGAAGCTTTCTTT. It yields the protein CASKWLGDTEAFF.

CDR3 bases: TGCAGCGTCACCCCGGGATTGGGGCCTAATGAGCAGTTCTTC. Encoded protein: CSVTPGLGPNEQFF. The V call is TRBV29-1, the J call TRBJ2-1, with D perhaps being TRBD1 or TRBD2 (5 bases each). V shed 6 bases and J shed 7 bases, with 19 bases lying between them. Per the germline V gene, CDR1 is SQVTM and CDR2 is ANQGSEA. The CDR3 sequence is 14 residues long.

The chain combines TRBV10-2 with TRBJ2-7; D unclear. The germline gives CDR1 WSHSY, CDR2 SAAADI. The CDR3 length is 12 residues. Trimming shortened V by 7 bases and J by 2 bases, and 9 bases separated the two germline ends. The CDR3 spells CASTGGPYEQYF. DNA of the CDR3: TGCGCCAGCACAGGCGGCCCCTACGAGCAGTACTTC.

V usage is TRBV10-3 and J usage is TRBJ1-1, with a possible D match to TRBD1 (6 bases). CDR3 length equals 16 residues. CDR1 is ENHRY and CDR2 is SYGVKD in the germline V gene. V dropped 4 bases and J dropped 5 bases, with 20 bases sitting between them. The DNA for the CDR3 is TGTGCCATCAGTGGAGTTGTGGGGGCGTCGAGTACTGAAGCTTTCTTT. This codes for CAISGVVGASSTEAFF.

This chain connects TRBV19 to TRBJ2-1, with 7 bases fitting TRBD1. This CDR3 contains 15 residues. Germline V gives CDR1 LNHDA, CDR2 SQIVND (reference sequence). After removal of 7 bases from V and 0 bases from J, the junction contained 6 bases not matched to a gene. The CDR3 loop reads CASMPTGSSYNEQFF. The CDR3 region has the DNA TGTGCCAGTATGCCGACAGGGAGCTCCTACAATGAGCAGTTCTTC.

J is TRBJ2-1 and V is TRBV4-1; D is unclear. The CDR3 has 14 residues. The V gene's germline CDR1 is MGHRA and CDR2 YSYEKL. Trimming stripped 4 bases from V and 8 bases from J, with 15 bases between. CDR3 coding DNA: TGCGCCAGCAGCCCCGAGGCGGTACGCGATGAGCAGTTCTTC. Its translation: CASSPEAVRDEQFF.

CDR3 region: CASRTLGGGSYNSPLHF. CDR3 DNA sequence: TGTGCCAGTAGAACCCTTGGCGGGGGCTCCTATAATTCACCCCTCCACTTT. The rearrangement links TRBV19 to TRBJ1-6, with D possibly matching TRBD1 (5 bases). Per the germline V gene, CDR1 is LNHDA and CDR2 is SQIVND (reference sequence). The CDR3 runs 17 residues. Trimming removed 6 bases from V and 0 bases from J, with 15 bases in between.

V is TRBV7-9 and J is TRBJ2-7; D possibly matches TRBD1 or TRBD2 (5 bases each). Germline V gene sequence: CDR1 SEHNR, CDR2 FQNEAQ (reference sequence). V lost 5 bases and J lost 3, with 17 bases in between. CDR3 size: 15 residues. Written as DNA, the CDR3 is TGTGCCAGCAGCCCAAAGACAGCGGAGAACTACGAGCAGTACTTC. This translates into CASSPKTAENYEQYF.

The V call is TRBV5-1, the J call TRBJ2-2; 7 bases match TRBD1. CDR1 SGHRS and CDR2 YFSETQ come from the germline V gene. The J segment lost 5 bases and the V segment lost 4 bases, leaving 8 bases of the junction unmatched. The CDR3 sequence is 15 residues long. CDR3 DNA: TGCGCCAGCAGCCCAAGACAGGGAAATACCGGGGAGCTGTTTTTT. Its protein is CASSPRQGNTGELFF.